The clone carrying this TCR beta chain showed up just a few times. During its preparation, the TCRbeta library received unique molecular identifiers. TCRdb reanalysed the PCR reads using MiXCR and keeps one entry per CDR3 protein. The sample lists under 350,000 distinct CDR3 sequences, more than 8% occurring once. The germline V gene encodes CDR1 SGHDT and CDR2 YYEEEE. With 4 bases clipped from V and 3 bases from J, the junction kept 7 bases outside the gene matches. The CDR3 contains 15 residues. This specimen comes from a study of T-cell reconstitution after alpha-beta-depleted transplantation in children.

The specimen was PBMCs from the stem cell graft donor, collected from the stem cell graft. This chain links TRBV5-6 with TRBJ1-5, with TRBD1 matching over 7 bases. This clonotype was sampled from a human donor who donated a stem cell graft to a child with SCID. The CDR3 region has the DNA TGTGCCAGCAGCATCACAGACAGGGACAATCAGCCCCAGCATTTT. The encoded protein is CASSITDRDNQPQHF.